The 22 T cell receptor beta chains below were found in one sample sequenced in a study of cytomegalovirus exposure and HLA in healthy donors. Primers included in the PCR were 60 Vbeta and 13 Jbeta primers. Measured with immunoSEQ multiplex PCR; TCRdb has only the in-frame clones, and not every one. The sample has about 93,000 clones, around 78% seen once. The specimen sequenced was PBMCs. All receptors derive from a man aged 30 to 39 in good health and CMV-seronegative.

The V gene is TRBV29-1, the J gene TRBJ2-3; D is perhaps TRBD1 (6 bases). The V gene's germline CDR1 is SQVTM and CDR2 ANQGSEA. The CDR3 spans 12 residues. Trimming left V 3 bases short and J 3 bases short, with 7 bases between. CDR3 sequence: CSVDTGTDTQYF. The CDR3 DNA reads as TGCAGCGTTGATACAGGGACAGATACGCAGTATTTT.

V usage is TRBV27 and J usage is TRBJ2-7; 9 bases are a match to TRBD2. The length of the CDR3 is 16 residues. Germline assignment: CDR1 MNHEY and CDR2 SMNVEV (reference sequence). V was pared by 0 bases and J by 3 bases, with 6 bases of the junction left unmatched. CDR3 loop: CASSLSALAGSYEQYF. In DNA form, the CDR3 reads TGTGCCAGCAGTTTATCGGCCCTAGCGGGGAGCTACGAGCAGTACTTC.

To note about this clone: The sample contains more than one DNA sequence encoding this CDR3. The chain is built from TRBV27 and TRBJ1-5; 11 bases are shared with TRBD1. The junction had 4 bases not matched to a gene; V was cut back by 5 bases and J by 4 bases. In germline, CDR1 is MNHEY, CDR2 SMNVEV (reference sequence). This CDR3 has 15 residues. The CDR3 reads CASSEGTGGNQPQHF. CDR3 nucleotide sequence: TGTGCCAGCAGTGAGGGGACAGGGGGTAATCAGCCCCAGCATTTT.

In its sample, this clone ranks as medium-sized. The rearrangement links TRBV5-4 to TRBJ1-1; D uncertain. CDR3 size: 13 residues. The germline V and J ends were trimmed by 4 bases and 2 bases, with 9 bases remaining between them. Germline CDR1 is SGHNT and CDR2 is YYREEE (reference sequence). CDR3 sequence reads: CASSPELNTEAFF. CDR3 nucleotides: TGTGCCAGCAGCCCGGAACTAAACACTGAAGCTTTCTTT.

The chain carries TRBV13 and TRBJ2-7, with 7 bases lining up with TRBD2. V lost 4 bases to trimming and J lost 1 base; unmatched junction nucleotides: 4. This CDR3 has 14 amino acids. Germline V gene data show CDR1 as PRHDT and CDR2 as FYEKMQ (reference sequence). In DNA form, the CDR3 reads TGTGCCAGCAGCTCCTCGGGGGGATCCTACGAGCAGTACTTC. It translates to CASSSSGGSYEQYF.

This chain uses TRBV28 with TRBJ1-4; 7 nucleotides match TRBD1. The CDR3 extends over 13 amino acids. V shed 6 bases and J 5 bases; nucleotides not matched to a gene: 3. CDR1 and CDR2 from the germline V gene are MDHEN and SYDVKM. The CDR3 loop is CASRVGQNEKLFF. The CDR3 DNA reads TGTGCCAGCAGGGTGGGACAGAATGAAAAACTGTTTTTT. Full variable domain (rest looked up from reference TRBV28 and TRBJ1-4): DVKVTQSSRYLVKRTGEKVFLECVQDMDHENMFWYRQDPGLGLRLIYFSYDVKMKEKGDIPEGYSVSREKKERFSLILESASTNQTSMYLCASRVGQNEKLFFGSGTQLSVL.

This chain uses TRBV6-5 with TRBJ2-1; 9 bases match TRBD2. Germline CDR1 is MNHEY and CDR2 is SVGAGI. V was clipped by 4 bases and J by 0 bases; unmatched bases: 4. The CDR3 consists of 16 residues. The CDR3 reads CASSLVAGVSYNEQFF. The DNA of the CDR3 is TGTGCCAGCAGTTTAGTAGCGGGGGTCTCCTACAATGAGCAGTTCTTC.

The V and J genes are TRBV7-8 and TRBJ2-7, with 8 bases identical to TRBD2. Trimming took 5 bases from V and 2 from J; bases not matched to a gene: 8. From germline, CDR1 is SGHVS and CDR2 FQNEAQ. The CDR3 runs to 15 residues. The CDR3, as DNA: TGTGCCAGCAGCCACGGCCCGCGGGGGGCCTACGAGCAGTACTTC. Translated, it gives CASSHGPRGAYEQYF.

The CDR3 protein is CASSLAFVRIETQYF. The CDR3 DNA follows: TGTGCCAGCAGCTTGGCGTTTGTGAGGATAGAGACCCAGTACTTC. V gene TRBV7-9 combines with J gene TRBJ2-5; D is undetermined. Trimming pared 3 bases from V and 4 bases from J, leaving 15 bases between. This CDR3 spans 15 amino acids. Per the germline V gene, CDR1 is SEHNR and CDR2 is FQNEAQ (reference sequence).

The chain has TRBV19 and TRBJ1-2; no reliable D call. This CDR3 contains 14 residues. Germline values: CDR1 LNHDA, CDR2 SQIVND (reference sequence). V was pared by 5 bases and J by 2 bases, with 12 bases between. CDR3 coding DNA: TGTGCCAGTAGTTCTAGTCCTGTCAACTATGGCTACACCTTC. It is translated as CASSSSPVNYGYTF.

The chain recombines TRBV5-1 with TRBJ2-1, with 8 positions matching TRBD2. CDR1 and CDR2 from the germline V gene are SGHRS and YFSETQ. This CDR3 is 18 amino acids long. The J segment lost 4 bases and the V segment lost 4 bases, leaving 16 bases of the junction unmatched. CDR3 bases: TGCGCCAGCAGCCTGACTAGCGCAGACTGGGGGAGATACAATGAGCAGTTCTTC. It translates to CASSLTSADWGRYNEQFF.

The CDR3: CASSPFLDMGEKLFF. DNA for the CDR3: TGTGCCAGCTCACCCTTCCTCGACATGGGTGAAAAACTGTTTTTT. The chain carries TRBV18 and TRBJ1-4; D is unresolved. V lost 3 bases and J 7 bases, leaving 15 bases between the germline ends. The CDR3 has 15 residues. CDR1 and CDR2 from the germline V gene are KGHSH and LQKENI.

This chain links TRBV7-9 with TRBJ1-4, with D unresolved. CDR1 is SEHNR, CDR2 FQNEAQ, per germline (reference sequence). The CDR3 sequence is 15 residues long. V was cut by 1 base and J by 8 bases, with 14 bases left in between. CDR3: CASSLEPGIIEKLFF. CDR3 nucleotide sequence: TGTGCCAGCAGCTTAGAGCCGGGAATCATCGAAAAACTGTTTTTT.

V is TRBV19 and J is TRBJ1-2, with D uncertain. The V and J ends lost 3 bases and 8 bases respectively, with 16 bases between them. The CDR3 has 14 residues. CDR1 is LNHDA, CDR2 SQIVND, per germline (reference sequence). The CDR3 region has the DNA TGTGCCAGTAGTATGACTGGACTCCAGATCGGCTACACCTTC. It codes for CASSMTGLQIGYTF.

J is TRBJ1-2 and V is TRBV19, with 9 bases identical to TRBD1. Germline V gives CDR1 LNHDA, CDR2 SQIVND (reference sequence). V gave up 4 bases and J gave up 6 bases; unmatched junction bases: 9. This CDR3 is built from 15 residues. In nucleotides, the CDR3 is TGTGCCAGTAGTAGGACAGGGGTTGGTGGTGATGGCTACACCTTC. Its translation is CASSRTGVGGDGYTF.

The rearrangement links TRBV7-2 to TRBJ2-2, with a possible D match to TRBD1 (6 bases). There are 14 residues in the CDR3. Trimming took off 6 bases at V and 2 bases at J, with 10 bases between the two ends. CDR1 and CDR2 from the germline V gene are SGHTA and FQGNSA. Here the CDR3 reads CASRPTGNTGELFF. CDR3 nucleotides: TGTGCCAGCAGACCGACAGGAAACACCGGGGAGCTGTTTTTT.

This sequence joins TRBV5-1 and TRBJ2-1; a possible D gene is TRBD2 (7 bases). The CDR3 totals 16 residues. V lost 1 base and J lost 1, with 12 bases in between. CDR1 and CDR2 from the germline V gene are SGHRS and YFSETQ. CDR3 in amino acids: CASSLSGGLSYNEQFF. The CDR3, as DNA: TGCGCCAGCAGCTTGTCCGGGGGGCTTTCCTACAATGAGCAGTTCTTC. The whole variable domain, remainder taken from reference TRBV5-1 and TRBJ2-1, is KAGVTQTPRYLIKTRGQQVTLSCSPISGHRSVSWYQQTPGQGLQFLFEYFSETQRNKGNFPGRFSGRQFSNSRSEMNVSTLELGDSALYLCASSLSGGLSYNEQFFGPGTRLTVL.

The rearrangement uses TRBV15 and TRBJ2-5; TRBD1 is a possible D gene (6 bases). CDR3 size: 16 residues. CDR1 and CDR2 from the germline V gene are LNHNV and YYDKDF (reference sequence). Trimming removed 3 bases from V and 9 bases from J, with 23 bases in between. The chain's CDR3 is CATSRAGQPEVGSQYF. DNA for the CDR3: TGTGCCACCAGCAGGGCTGGACAGCCTGAGGTTGGGTCCCAGTACTTC.

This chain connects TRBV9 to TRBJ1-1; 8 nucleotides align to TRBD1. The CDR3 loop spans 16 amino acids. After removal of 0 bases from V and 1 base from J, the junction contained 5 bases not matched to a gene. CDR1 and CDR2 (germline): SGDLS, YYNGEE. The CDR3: CASSVGIGTGNTEAFF. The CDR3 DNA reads TGTGCCAGCAGCGTAGGTATAGGGACAGGGAACACTGAAGCTTTCTTT. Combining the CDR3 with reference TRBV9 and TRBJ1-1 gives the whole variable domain DSGVTQTPKHLITATGQRVTLRCSPRSGDLSVYWYQQSLDQGLQFLIQYYNGEERAKGNILERFSAQQFPDLHSELNLSSLELGDSALYFCASSVGIGTGNTEAFFGQGTRLTVV.

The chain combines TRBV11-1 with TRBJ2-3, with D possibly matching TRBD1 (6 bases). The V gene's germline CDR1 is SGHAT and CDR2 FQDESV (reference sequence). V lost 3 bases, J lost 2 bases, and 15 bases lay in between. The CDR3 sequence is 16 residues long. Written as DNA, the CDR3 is TGTGCCAGCAGCTTTAGAGACAGGAGTCACACAGATACGCAGTATTTT. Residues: CASSFRDRSHTDTQYF.

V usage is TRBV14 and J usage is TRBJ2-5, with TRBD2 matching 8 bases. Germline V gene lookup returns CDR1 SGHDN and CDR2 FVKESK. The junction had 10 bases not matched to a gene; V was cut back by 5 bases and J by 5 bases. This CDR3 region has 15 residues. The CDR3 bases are TGTGCCAGCAGCGCTATAGCGGGGAGCCACGAGACCCAGTACTTC. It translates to CASSAIAGSHETQYF.

CDR3 amino acids: CASSFRENNYGYTF. CDR3 DNA sequence: TGTGCCAGCAGCTTCCGGGAGAATAACTATGGCTACACCTTC. The chain employs TRBV7-9 and TRBJ1-2; no reliable D call. The V gene lost 3 bases and the J gene lost 1 base, with 9 bases spanning the gap. Looked up from germline, CDR1 is SEHNR and CDR2 is FQNEAQ (reference sequence). The CDR3 runs 14 residues. Filled out from reference TRBV7-9 and TRBJ1-2, the complete variable domain reads DTGVSQNPRHKITKRGQNVTFRCDPISEHNRLYWYRQTLGQGPEFLTYFQNEAQLEKSRLLSDRFSAERPKGSFSTLEIQRTEQGDSAMYLCASSFRENNYGYTFGSGTRLTVV.